This T cell receptor (beta chain) derives from a study of T cell responses to AZD1222 COVID-19 vaccine. The CDR3 covers 21 residues. Sequenced by immunoSEQ multiplex PCR; TCRdb stores in-frame clones only, minus some. Of about 130,000 clones listed, around 90% are singletons. Findings and caveats of the study: Donors skewed white British and female; clonal diversity was possibly underestimated. Vaccine-associated CD4 TCRs ranged over spike, dominating at 160-218 and 743-854.

In the case of this clone: Its antigen is still unknown.

The V and J genes are TRBV21-1 and TRBJ1-3; no check of the table's D call, TRBD1, against the DNA was made. TRBV21-1 is a known pseudogene. The sequencing here drew on peripheral blood, taken on day 0 of AZD1222 vaccination. The sequence derives from an adult in good health. The CDR3 DNA follows: TGTGCCAGCAGCAAAGGAGCAAACCAAAGGAGAGGGGGTTCTGGTGGAAACACCATATATTTT. Protein product: CASSKGANQRRGGSGGNTIYF.